The entry below describes one TCR beta chain. Its antigen is still unknown. The record originates from a study of cytomegalovirus exposure and HLA in healthy donors. Background on the study: Drawn from HLA-typed donors, roughly 87 million unique TCRs were held in an early data release.

J lost 0 bases, V lost 3 bases, and 2 bases had no gene match. The CDR3 loop spans 14 amino acids. Germline V gene data show CDR1 as MNHEY and CDR2 as SMNVEV (reference sequence). 60 Vbeta and 13 Jbeta primers were used in PCR. Here immunoSEQ multiplex PCR was the method, and the copy in TCRdb shows in-frame clones only, minus some. The sample lists some 120,000 clones, over 70% seen once, with roughly 1.5% in the top ten. Points from the study as a whole: Per a later analysis, fewer than 20,000 TCR beta sequences showed association with HLA alleles at 0.05 false discovery rate. Among donors in an Asian-associated ancestry cluster, a later analysis reportedly found fewer N-insertions than the roughly 610-donor mean.

The source material was PBMCs. The TCR comes from a woman aged 18-30 years in good health and CMV-seronegative. The chain has TRBV27 and TRBJ2-7; TRBD2 matches at 7 bases. Written as DNA, the CDR3 is TGTGCCAGCAGTTTCGGGGGGAGCTCCTACGAGCAGTACTTC. It is translated as CASSFGGSSYEQYF.